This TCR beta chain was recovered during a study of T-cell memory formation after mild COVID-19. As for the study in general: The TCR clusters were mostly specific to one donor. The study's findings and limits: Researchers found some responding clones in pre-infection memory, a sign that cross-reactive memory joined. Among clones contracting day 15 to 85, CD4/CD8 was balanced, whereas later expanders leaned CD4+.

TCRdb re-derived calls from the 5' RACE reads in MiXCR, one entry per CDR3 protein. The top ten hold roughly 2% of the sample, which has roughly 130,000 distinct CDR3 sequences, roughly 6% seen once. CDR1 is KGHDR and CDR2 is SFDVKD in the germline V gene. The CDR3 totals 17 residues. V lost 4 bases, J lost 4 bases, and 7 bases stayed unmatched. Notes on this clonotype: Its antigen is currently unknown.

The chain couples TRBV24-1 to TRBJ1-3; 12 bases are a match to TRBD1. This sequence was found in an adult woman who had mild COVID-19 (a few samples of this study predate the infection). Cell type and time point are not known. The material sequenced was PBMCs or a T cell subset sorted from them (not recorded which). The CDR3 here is CATSDSGQGARGNTIYF. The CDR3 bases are TGTGCCACCAGTGACTCGGGACAGGGGGCGCGGGGAAACACCATATATTTT.